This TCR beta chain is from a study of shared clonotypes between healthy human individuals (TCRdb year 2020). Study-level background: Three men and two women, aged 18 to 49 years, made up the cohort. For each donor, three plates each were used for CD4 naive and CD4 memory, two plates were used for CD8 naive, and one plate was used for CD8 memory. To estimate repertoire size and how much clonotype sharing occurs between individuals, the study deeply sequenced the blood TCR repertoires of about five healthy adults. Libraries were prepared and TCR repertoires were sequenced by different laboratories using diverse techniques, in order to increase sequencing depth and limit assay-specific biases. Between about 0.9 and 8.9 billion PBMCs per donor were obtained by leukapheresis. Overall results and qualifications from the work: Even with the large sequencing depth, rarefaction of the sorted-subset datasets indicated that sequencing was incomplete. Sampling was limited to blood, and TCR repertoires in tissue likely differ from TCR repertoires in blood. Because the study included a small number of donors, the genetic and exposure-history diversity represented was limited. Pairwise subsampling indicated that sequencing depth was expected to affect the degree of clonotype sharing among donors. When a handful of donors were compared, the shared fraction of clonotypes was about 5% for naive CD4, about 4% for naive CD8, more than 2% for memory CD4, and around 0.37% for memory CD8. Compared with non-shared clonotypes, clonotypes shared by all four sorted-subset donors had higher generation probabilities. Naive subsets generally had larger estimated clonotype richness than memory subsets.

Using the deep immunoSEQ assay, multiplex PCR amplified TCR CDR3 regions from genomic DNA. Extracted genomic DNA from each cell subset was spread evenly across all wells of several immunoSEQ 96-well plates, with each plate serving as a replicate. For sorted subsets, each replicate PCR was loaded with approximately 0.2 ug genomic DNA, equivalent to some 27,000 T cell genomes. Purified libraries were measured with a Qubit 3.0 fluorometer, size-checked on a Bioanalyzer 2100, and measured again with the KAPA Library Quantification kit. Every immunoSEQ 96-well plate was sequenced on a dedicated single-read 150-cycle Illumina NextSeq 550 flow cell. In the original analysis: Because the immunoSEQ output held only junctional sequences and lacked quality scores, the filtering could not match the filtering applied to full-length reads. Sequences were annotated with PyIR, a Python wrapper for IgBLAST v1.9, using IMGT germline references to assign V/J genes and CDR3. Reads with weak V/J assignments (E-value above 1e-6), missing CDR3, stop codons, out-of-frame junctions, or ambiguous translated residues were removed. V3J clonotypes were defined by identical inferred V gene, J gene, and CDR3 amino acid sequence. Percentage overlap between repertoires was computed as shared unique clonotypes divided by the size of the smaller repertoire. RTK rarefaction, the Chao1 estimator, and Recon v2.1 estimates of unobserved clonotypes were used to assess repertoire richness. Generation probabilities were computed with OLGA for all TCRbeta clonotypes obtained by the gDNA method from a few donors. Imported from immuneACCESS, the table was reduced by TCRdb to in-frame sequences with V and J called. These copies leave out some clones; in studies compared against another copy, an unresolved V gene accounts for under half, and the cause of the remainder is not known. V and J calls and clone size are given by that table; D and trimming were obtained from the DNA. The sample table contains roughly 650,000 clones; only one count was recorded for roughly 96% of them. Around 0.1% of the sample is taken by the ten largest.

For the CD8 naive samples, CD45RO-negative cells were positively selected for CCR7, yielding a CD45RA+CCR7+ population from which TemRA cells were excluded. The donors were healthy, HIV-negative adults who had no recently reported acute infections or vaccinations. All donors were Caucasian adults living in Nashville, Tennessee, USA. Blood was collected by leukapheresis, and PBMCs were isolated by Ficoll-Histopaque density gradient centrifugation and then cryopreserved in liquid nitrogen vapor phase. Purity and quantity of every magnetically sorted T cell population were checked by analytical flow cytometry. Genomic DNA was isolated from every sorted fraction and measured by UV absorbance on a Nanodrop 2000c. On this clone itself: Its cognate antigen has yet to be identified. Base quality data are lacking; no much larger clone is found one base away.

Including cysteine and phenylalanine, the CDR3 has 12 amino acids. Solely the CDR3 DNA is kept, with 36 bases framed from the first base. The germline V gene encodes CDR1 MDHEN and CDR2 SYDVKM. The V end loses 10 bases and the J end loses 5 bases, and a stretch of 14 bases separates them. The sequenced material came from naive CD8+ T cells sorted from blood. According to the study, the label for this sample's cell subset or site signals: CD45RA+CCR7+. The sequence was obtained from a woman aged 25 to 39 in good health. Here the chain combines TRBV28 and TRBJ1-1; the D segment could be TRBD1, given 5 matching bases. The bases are TGTGCCACCGGTGTAGGGGCAACTGAAGCTTTCTTT. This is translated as CATGVGATEAFF.